This is a list of T cell receptor beta chains from one sample in a study of T cells in Graves' hyperthyroidism and ophthalmopathy. MiXCR, applied by TCRdb to the multiplex PCR reads, yields one record per CDR3 protein. The sample contains some 350,000 distinct CDR3 sequences, roughly 13% of which appear only once. Sequencing used blood. The origin of the receptors is a woman in her thirties or forties with Graves' ophthalmopathy. Each CDR3 is given with its conserved first and last residue. The D gene is left open where the match is weak. The size of a clone is reported for some rows only, either as once, few or many, or as a class for expanded clones.

size	D	V	J	CDR3	DNA
few	NA	TRBV3-1	TRBJ2-1	CASSQDGLNNEQFF	TGTGCCAGCAGCCAAGACGGATTAAACAATGAGCAGTTCTTC
few	TRBD1	TRBV30	TRBJ1-5	CAWSGLTGDQPQHF	TGTGCCTGGAGTGGGTTGACAGGGGATCAGCCCCAGCATTTT
NA	NA	TRBV10-2	TRBJ1-1	CASSVTLSNTEAFF	TGCGCCAGCAGTGTGACCTTGAGCAACACTGAAGCTTTCTTT
many	TRBD1	TRBV24-1	TRBJ2-7	CATSKGQGSSYEQYF	TGTGCCACCAGCAAGGGACAGGGGAGCTCCTACGAGCAGTACTTC
NA	NA	TRBV5-4	TRBJ2-5	CASSLVQGEETQYF	TGTGCCAGCAGCTTGGTGCAGGGAGAAGAGACCCAGTACTTC
NA	NA	TRBV15	TRBJ1-5	CATSRDKAGEPQHF	TGTGCCACCAGCAGAGATAAGGCGGGGGAGCCCCAGCATTTT
NA	NA	TRBV20-1	TRBJ2-1	CSAREPVRRNNEQFF	TGCAGTGCTAGAGAGCCGGTACGACGTAACAATGAGCAGTTCTTC
NA	NA	TRBV20-1	TRBJ1-4	CSAQIATNEKLFF	TGCAGTGCCCAGATTGCAACTAATGAAAAACTGTTTTTT
few	NA	TRBV5-6	TRBJ2-2	CASSLGPGSTGELFF	TGTGCCAGCAGCTTGGGGCCGGGTAGCACCGGGGAGCTGTTTTTT
many	NA	TRBV7-9	TRBJ2-7	CASSLVFQGEQYF	TGTGCCAGCAGCTTAGTGTTCCAGGGAGAGCAGTACTTC
few	NA	TRBV7-7	TRBJ2-3	CASSLTDKDTQYF	TGTGCTAGCAGCTTAACGGATAAGGATACGCAGTATTTT
NA	TRBD1	TRBV7-9	TRBJ1-5	CASSLFWTGEGRQPQHF	TGTGCCAGCAGCTTATTTTGGACAGGGGAGGGTAGACAGCCCCAGCATTTT
NA	TRBD1	TRBV4-1	TRBJ2-7	CASSQDRGRSYEQYF	TGCGCCAGCAGCCAGGACAGGGGCCGATCCTACGAGCAGTACTTC
NA	NA	TRBV19	TRBJ1-3	CASHARQPGSGNTIYF	TGTGCCAGCCACGCTCGACAGCCAGGCTCTGGAAACACCATATATTTT
NA	NA	TRBV5-1	TRBJ1-6	CASSPSSGDNSPLHF	TGCGCCAGCAGCCCCTCTTCCGGGGATAATTCACCCCTCCACTTT
many	NA	TRBV11-3	TRBJ2-7	CASSLDGTRELYEQYF	TGTGCCAGCAGCTTAGATGGGACCCGGGAACTATACGAGCAGTACTTC
once	TRBD2	TRBV29-1	TRBJ2-1	CSVVSPRGYNEQFF	TGCAGCGTTGTAAGCCCGCGGGGGTACAATGAGCAGTTCTTC
many	NA	TRBV28	TRBJ2-1	CASSLRVSYNEQFF	TGTGCCAGCAGCCTACGGGTCTCCTACAATGAGCAGTTCTTC
many	TRBD1	TRBV28	TRBJ1-5	CASSRGQGGSWQPQHF	TGTGCCAGCAGTCGCGGACAGGGAGGAAGTTGGCAGCCCCAGCATTTT
many	NA	TRBV20-1	TRBJ1-1	CSAIGQPNTEAFF	TGCAGTGCCATCGGACAGCCGAACACTGAAGCTTTCTTT
many	NA	TRBV2	TRBJ1-4	CASVDHNEKLFF	TGTGCCAGCGTGGACCATAATGAAAAACTGTTTTTT
NA	NA	TRBV3-1	TRBJ2-4	CASSQGSGIAKNIQYF	TGTGCCAGCAGCCAAGGGTCCGGGATAGCCAAAAACATTCAGTACTTC
NA	TRBD2	TRBV10-3	TRBJ2-1	CAISDGSGINEQFF	TGTGCCATCAGTGATGGTAGCGGGATCAATGAGCAGTTCTTC
NA	NA	TRBV18	TRBJ2-1	CASSPTRGTEQFF	TGTGCCAGCTCACCAACGAGGGGGACTGAGCAGTTCTTC
many	NA	TRBV2	TRBJ1-2	CASSESGANYGYTF	TGTGCCAGCAGTGAATCAGGAGCTAACTATGGCTACACCTTC
NA	TRBD2	TRBV7-9	TRBJ2-5	CASSLGLAEETQYF	TGTGCCAGCAGCTTAGGACTAGCTGAAGAGACCCAGTACTTC
many	NA	TRBV7-9	TRBJ2-1	CASSPRRATNEQFF	TGTGCCAGCAGCCCCCGGAGAGCAACCAATGAGCAGTTCTTC
many	NA	TRBV5-5	TRBJ2-3	CASSLKRTDTQYF	TGTGCCAGCAGCCTAAAACGGACAGATACGCAGTATTTT
few	NA	TRBV6-1	TRBJ2-7	CASSSTPLKYEQYF	TGTGCCAGCAGCTCCACCCCACTAAAATACGAGCAGTACTTC
NA	NA	TRBV4-1	TRBJ1-5	CASSQDPPARSNQPQHF	TGCGCCAGCAGCCAAGATCCTCCAGCCCGTAGCAATCAGCCCCAGCATTTT
NA	NA	TRBV18	TRBJ1-1	CASSPQPTERNTEAFF	TGTGCCAGCTCACCGCAACCCACGGAAAGGAACACTGAAGCTTTCTTT
NA	TRBD1	TRBV20-1	TRBJ2-1	CSARDPDRELVNEQFF	TGCAGTGCTAGAGATCCAGACAGGGAGTTGGTCAATGAGCAGTTCTTC
many	TRBD2	TRBV2	TRBJ2-2	CASKIITSGPGELFF	TGTGCCAGCAAGATCATCACTAGCGGGCCCGGGGAGCTGTTTTTT
few	TRBD2	TRBV3-1	TRBJ2-7	CASSREGLAGAESSYEQYF	TGTGCCAGCAGCCGAGAGGGACTAGCGGGGGCCGAGAGCTCCTACGAGCAGTACTTC
NA	NA	TRBV29-1	TRBJ2-1	CSAPLTELEGRQFF	TGCAGCGCCCCATTGACGGAGTTGGAGGGACGGCAGTTCTTC
many	NA	TRBV20-1	TRBJ2-7	CSARDTAGGHLYEQYF	TGCAGTGCTCGAGATACAGCCGGTGGACACCTCTACGAGCAGTACTTC
many	TRBD1	TRBV5-1	TRBJ1-1	CASSPTGGDTEAFF	TGCGCCAGCAGCCCGACAGGGGGAGACACTGAAGCTTTCTTT